This TCR beta chain was profiled in a study of spatial heterogeneity in lung cancer (dated by TCRdb to the late 2010s). Describing the broader study: Beta-chain transcripts were consistently detected in greater numbers than alpha-chain transcripts, which likely reflected higher beta-chain transcript abundance. In tumor regions, TCR transcript counts showed a strong correlation with a T cell transcriptional module score derived from matched bulk RNA-seq. In non-small cell lung cancer, the study made a quantitative comparison of TCR alpha and beta repertoires among multiple tumor regions, matched nontumor lung and blood. The study linked features of the TCR repertoire to counts of nonsynonymous mutations, which were determined by whole-exome sequencing of tumor tissue. In the raw uncorrected reads, each unique combination of TCR and UMI appeared on average more than ten times. Both alpha and beta chains were TCR-sequenced in samples taken at surgery, namely 220 tumor regions, roughly 64 matched nontumor lung samples and about 52 PBMC samples. General conclusions and limits of the study: Confirming at a functional level the hypothesis that regional TCRs recognize regional mutations was considered to require additional single-cell paired TCR alpha and beta sequencing. TCR-seq coverage of tumor T cells was estimated at only about 7% for alpha chains and less than 15% for beta chains. The count of ubiquitous expanded TCRs correlated with the count of ubiquitous nonsynonymous mutations, and the count of regional expanded TCRs correlated with the count of regional nonsynonymous mutations. The tumor nonsynonymous mutation count correlated with the number of expanded alpha and beta TCRs within the tumor.

The protocol used for the library was 5' RACE. The run used a NextSeq 500. In the TCR library protocol, a unique molecular identifier was attached to each TCR cDNA molecule so that PCR and sequencing errors could be corrected. The study's processing was this. Decombinator tools were used for TCR identification, UMI-based error correction and CDR3 extraction. Expanded TCRs were defined as those above a frequency of 2 per 1,000, corresponding to the top 1% of the tumor frequency distribution. Expanded tumor TCRs were classed as regional if statistically deemed absent (corrected P<0.05) from at least one tumor region, otherwise ubiquitous. Renyi diversity was calculated using the R vegan package after each repertoire was subsampled 100 times to 5,000 TCRs. CDR3 similarity networks were built from amino acid triplet string-kernel similarity, with CDR3s being connected when pairwise similarity was above 0.82. TCRdb trimmed the raw reads at Q25, called clones with MiXCR and kept productive beta chains. Every CDR3 protein is listed once, alongside the most common genes and DNA of its rows. Here the V and J calls rest on TCRdb's processing, not on the authors' analysis. This sample is represented by a few thousand distinct CDR3 sequences; roughly 13% of them were singletons. In total, the top ten clones hold 9% to 10% of the sample.

In the paper's terms, the time point label means: sample taken at primary tumor resection. Samples were obtained from about 69 patients with early-stage, untreated non-small cell lung cancer from the lung TRACERx cohort. Without any cell sorting, TCR sequencing was performed on whole RNA extracted either from tumor and nontumor lung tissue or from cryopreserved PBMC samples. Only patients for whom sufficient RNA was available from at least two tumor regions were selected for TCR sequencing. Before selection, tumor and adjacent nontumor lung specimens were reviewed by a lung pathologist. Taking its sample share into account, this clonotype is medium-sized (0.01 to 0.1%). Its antigen remains unidentified. Per-nucleotide qualities are absent, and no much larger clonotype sits a single base away. Ends trimmed: V by 3 bases, J by 1 base; bases unmatched to a gene: 6. From cysteine to phenylalanine, the CDR3 is 16 amino acids long. The DNA shown is the 48-base CDR3, in frame from base 1. CDR1 is given as LGHNA and CDR2 as YSLEER, both from the germline V gene.

This sequence was found in a male donor with early-stage non-small cell lung cancer. The rearrangement joined TRBV4-3 to TRBJ2-7; 10 nucleotides in the junction match TRBD1. The source was lung tumor tissue, collected at surgery. The nucleotide sequence is TGCGCCAGCAGCCAGGGCCGGGGACAGGGGTCCTACGAGCAGTACTTC. Its translation reads: CASSQGRGQGSYEQYF.